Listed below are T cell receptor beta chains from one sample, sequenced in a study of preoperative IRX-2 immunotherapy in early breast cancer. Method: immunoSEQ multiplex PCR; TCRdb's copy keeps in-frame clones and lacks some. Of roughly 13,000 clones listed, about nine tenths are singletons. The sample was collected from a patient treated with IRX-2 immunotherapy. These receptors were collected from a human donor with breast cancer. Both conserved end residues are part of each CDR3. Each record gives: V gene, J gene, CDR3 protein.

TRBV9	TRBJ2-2	CASSEGQVSNTGELFF
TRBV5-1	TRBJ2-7	CASSLTGQGPYEQYF
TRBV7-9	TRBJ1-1	CASSFPGTGARNTEAFF
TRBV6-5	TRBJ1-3	CASSYGGTGGNTIYF
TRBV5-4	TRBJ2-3	CASRGTSDFDTQYF
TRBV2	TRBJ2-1	CAREQGANNEQFF
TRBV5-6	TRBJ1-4	CASSSPGTNEKLFF
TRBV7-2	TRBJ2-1	CASSLASGIEQFF
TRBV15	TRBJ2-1	CATSRGPSHGGTYNEQFF
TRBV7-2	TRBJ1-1	CASSSQQNTEAFF
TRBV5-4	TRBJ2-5	CASSLVTQQETQYF
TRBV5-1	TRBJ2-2	CASSLGPGGTGELFF
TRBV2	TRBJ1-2	CASRDRAVSGYTF
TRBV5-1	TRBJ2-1	CASSLAPGQSSYNEQFF
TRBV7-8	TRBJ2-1	CASSLQRGGRNEQFF
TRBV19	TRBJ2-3	CASRDSGSSTDTQYF
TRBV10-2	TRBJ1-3	CASSEIQGTGNTIYF
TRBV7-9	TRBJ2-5	CASRWTTGSQETQYF
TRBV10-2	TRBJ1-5	CASSGAGRNQPQHF
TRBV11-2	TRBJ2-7	CASSPSIKQYF
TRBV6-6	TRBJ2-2	CASRFDRVGNTGELFF
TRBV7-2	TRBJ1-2	CASSLTGQGPNYGYTF
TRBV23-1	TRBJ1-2	CASSQSPLVIQGFVYGYTF
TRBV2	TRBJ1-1	CASNRDRGRDTEAFF
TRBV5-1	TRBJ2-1	CASSLLGTTYNEQFF
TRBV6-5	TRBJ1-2	CASGTGRYGYTF
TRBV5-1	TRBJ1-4	CASSSGVAGVANEKLFF
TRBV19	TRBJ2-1	CASSALAGGHKEQFF
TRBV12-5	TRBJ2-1	CASGLERGGLQFF
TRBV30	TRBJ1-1	CALILDGLNTEAFF
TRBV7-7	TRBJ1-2	CASSLSPGEGYTF
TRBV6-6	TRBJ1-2	CASSYSPDNGYTF
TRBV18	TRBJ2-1	CASSPPSKGSYNEQFF
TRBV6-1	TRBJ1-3	CASSDIGLSNTIYF
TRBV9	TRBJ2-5	CASSPGTSAETQYF
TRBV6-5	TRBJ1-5	CASSRTRGGDQPQHF
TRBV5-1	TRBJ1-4	CASSDGRSTNEKLFF
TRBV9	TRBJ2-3	CASSVAPRGRAGEDTQYF
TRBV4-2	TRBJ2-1	CASSPPILAGGPDEQFF
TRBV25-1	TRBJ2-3	CASSVGGGITDTQYF
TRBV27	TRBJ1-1	CASRLRQGRNTEAFF
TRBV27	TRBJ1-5	CASSLMGPWGNQPQHF